The sequence of this T cell receptor beta chain was determined in a study of radiotherapy plus CTLA-4 blockade in lung cancer. The CDR3 consists of 12 residues. Clones were read by immunoSEQ multiplex PCR, and TCRdb kept only the in-frame ones, dropping some. Among roughly 110,000 clones, approximately 81% were seen once, and the ten largest hold 2.4%. The TCR originated in a human donor with non-small cell lung cancer that progressed on radiotherapy plus ipilimumab. Some clones in this sample may be carry-over from other donors' samples. Material: peripheral blood, obtained from a patient treated with radiotherapy plus ipilimumab. The J gene is TRBJ2-1, the V gene TRBV21-1; TRBD1, the table's D call, lacks a check against the DNA. TRBV21-1 counts as a pseudogene. CDR3 protein: CASSKGGHSQFF. The CDR3 DNA reads as TGTGCCAGCAGCAAAGGGGGACATAGCCAGTTCTTC.